This T cell receptor (beta chain) was captured in a study of T cell repertoires in cytomegalovirus infection. At the level of the study: Recently identified HLA-C-restricted CMV epitopes and well-studied HLA-B-restricted CMV epitopes were used by the study.

Details on this clonotype: The antigen is undetermined.

Deletions cut 4 bases from V and 9 bases from J, with 22 bases between. The CDR3 is made up of 15 amino acids. TCRdb used MiXCR to reprocess the reads, holding one entry per CDR3 protein. The table shows approximately 280,000 distinct CDR3 sequences, with under 25% occurring only once. The TCR originated in a human donor in good health (CMV status not recorded). Some clones in this sample may be carry-over from other donors' samples. Specimen: cultured PBMCs, collected from culture after CMV antigen stimulation. This chain joins TRBV12-3 or TRBV12-4 and TRBJ2-7; D not resolved. Written as DNA, the CDR3 is TGTGCCAGCAGTTCGAACGTTCGATCCTACGAGCGGCAGTACGTC. Protein: CASSSNVRSYERQYV.